This is a list of T cell receptor beta chains from one sample in a study of blood T cells in healthy people across ages. Via MiXCR, TCRdb re-called the 5' RACE reads, giving one row per CDR3 protein. The sample has 660,000 or so distinct CDR3 sequences, around 54% seen once; the top ten hold about two fifths. Sequencing used blood. Receptors originate from a man in his sixties in good health. CDR3s include the opening cysteine and the closing phenylalanine or tryptophan. D genes are given only for firm matches. A row's size may be missing; if present it is once, few, many or a size class.

j_call d_call clone_size v_call cdr3_nt cdr3_aa
TRBJ2-1 - - TRBV3-1 TGTGCCAGCAGCCAAGTACGGGGCAGGGTGGGAGAGACCCAGTTCTTC CASSQVRGRVGETQFF
TRBJ1-4 - - TRBV25-1 TGTGCCAGCAGTGACAGGGCTGGGGTAGAAAAACTGTTTTTT CASSDRAGVEKLFF
TRBJ2-7 - - TRBV7-2 TGTGCCAGCAGCTGTTCGGTCCAGGGACCCTACGAGCAGTACTTC CASSCSVQGPYEQYF
TRBJ2-5 TRBD2 few TRBV5-1 TGCGCCAGCAGCTTGGAACCTAGCGGGCTCCAAGAGACCCAGTACTTC CASSLEPSGLQETQYF
TRBJ2-1 TRBD2 - TRBV7-2 TGTGCCAGCAGCCTACCGGGACTAGCTGATTTCCTGTTCTTC CASSLPGLADFLFF
TRBJ2-3 - once TRBV5-6 TGTGCCAGCAGGTTCGAGAGCACAGATACGCAGTATTTT CASRFESTDTQYF
TRBJ2-7 - - TRBV27 TGTGCCAGCAGTCCGGACGTGACTAGCTACGAGCAGTACTTC CASSPDVTSYEQYF
TRBJ1-2 - - TRBV11-2 TGTGCCAGCAGCTTAGTTGGTGCAGGCGTCCACGGCTACACCTTC CASSLVGAGVHGYTF
TRBJ1-2 - - TRBV5-5 TGTGCCAGCAGCTTGGCAGCCGTTAACTATGGCTACACCTTC CASSLAAVNYGYTF
TRBJ1-6 - few TRBV9 TGTGCCAGCACCGCACAGGCAAGGAACTCACCCCTCCACTTT CASTAQARNSPLHF
TRBJ1-2 TRBD1 - TRBV20-1 TGCGGTGCTTGGGACAGGAGAGGCTATGGCTACACCTTC CGAWDRRGYGYTF
TRBJ2-4 - few TRBV7-9 TGTGCCAGCAGCTTAGCTGGGAGAAAAAACATTCAGTACTTC CASSLAGRKNIQYF
TRBJ1-2 - few TRBV29-1 TGCAGCGCCAACGGCGGGGGTGGCTACACCTTC CSANGGGGYTF
TRBJ2-3 TRBD2 once TRBV2 TGTGCCAGCAGTGAATACAAAGCGGGGGCAGATACGCAGTATTTT CASSEYKAGADTQYF
TRBJ2-1 TRBD1 - TRBV6-5 TGTGCCAGCAGTTACCGGGCAGGGGACAGAGAGCAGTTCTTC CASSYRAGDREQFF
TRBJ1-1 - few TRBV7-9 TGTGCCAGCAGCTTCGGTCGGGGGCTTAACACTGAAGCTTTCTTT CASSFGRGLNTEAFF
TRBJ1-4 TRBD1 - TRBV15 TGTGCCACCAGCAGAAGACAGGGGGCAAATGAAAAACTGTTTTTT CATSRRQGANEKLFF
TRBJ1-4 - - TRBV5-1 TGCGCCAGCAGCGTTGACTCCGGGACTGAAAAACTGTTTTTT CASSVDSGTEKLFF
TRBJ2-1 TRBD1 - TRBV6-5 TGTGCCAGCAGCCGACCAGGACAGGTCAATGAGCAGTTCTTC CASSRPGQVNEQFF
TRBJ2-3 - once TRBV7-2 TGTGCCAGCAGCCCCGTGGCGGGGGCGACAGATACGCAGTATTTT CASSPVAGATDTQYF
TRBJ2-2 TRBD1 - TRBV27 TGTGCCAGCAGCCGGGGACAGCCTAACACCGGGGAGCTGTTTTTT CASSRGQPNTGELFF
TRBJ2-7 - - TRBV10-3 TGTGCCATCAGTGACCGGGACTTCTCCTACGAGCAGTACTTC CAISDRDFSYEQYF
TRBJ1-2 TRBD1 - TRBV6-6 TGTGCCAGCAGTGACAGGGACCAGGGGTTCTCCGGCTACACCTTC CASSDRDQGFSGYTF
TRBJ1-6 - - TRBV14 TGTGCCAGCAGCCAAAATGGGGATTCACCCCTCCACTTT CASSQNGDSPLHF
TRBJ1-1 - - TRBV28 TGTGCCAGCAGTCCCAGCCGAACTGAAGCTTTCTTT CASSPSRTEAFF
TRBJ2-7 TRBD2 - TRBV7-8 TGTGCCAGCAGCTCGGGGCGGCGGGGGGCCTACGAGCAGTACTTC CASSSGRRGAYEQYF
TRBJ2-3 - once TRBV20-1 TGCAGTGCTAGTCGGGCTCAGGATACGCAGTATTTT CSASRAQDTQYF
TRBJ1-1 TRBD1 - TRBV6-5 TGTGCCAGCAGCCTCTGGACAGGGTCTGAAGCTTTCTTT CASSLWTGSEAFF